This paragraph covers one T cell receptor beta chain sequence. Measured with immunoSEQ multiplex PCR; TCRdb has only the in-frame clones, and not every one. Here the sample spans roughly 220,000 clones, around 81% being singletons. Study members were between about 18 and 89 years old and lived in some 22 US regions. Cohorts were assigned according to the clinical history that participants reported. This record belongs to a study of blood T cell repertoires in COVID-19. The overall study: The cDNA or gDNA used as material had been derived from T cells, B-cell-depleted T cells, or PBMCs.

The V gene's germline CDR1 is SGHRS and CDR2 YFSETQ. V gave up 4 bases and J gave up 5 bases, with 15 bases separating them. This CDR3 is built from 14 residues. The source material was PBMCs or T cells enriched from blood (not recorded which). This TCR was recovered from a man aged 30 to 39 with acute COVID-19. The V and J genes are TRBV5-1 and TRBJ1-2; a possible D gene is TRBD1 (6 bases). As DNA, the CDR3 is TGCGCCAGCAGCAGGGAACAGGGCTCATATGGCTACACCTTC. Translating it yields CASSREQGSYGYTF.